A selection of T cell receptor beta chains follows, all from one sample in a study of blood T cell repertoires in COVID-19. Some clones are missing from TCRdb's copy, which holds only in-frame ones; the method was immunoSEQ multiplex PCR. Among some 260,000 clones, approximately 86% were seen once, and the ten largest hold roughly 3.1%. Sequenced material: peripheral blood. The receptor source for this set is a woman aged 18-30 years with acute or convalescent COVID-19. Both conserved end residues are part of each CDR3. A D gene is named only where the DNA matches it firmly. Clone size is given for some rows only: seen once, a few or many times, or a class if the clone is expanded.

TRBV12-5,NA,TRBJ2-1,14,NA,TGTGCTAGTGGGGAACAGGGTACCTACAATGAGCAGTTCTTC,CASGEQGTYNEQFF
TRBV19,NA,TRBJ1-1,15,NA,TGTGCCAGTAGTACGCTAGGGGGGGTTAACACTGAAGCTTTCTTT,CASSTLGGVNTEAFF
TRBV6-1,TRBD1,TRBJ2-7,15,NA,TGTGCCAGCAGTGAAGGGGACAGGGCCCCCTACGAGCAGTACTTC,CASSEGDRAPYEQYF
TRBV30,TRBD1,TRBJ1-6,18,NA,TGTGCCTGGAGTAAGGGGACAGGGGCGAGCTCCTATAATTCACCCCTCCACTTT,CAWSKGTGASSYNSPLHF
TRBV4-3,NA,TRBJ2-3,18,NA,TGCGCCAGCAGCCAAGGGCACGGCGAGGGGCCTGCGGGGGATACGCAGTATTTT,CASSQGHGEGPAGDTQYF
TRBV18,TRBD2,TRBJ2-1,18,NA,TGTGCCAGCTCACCACGACTAGCGGGTGGAGGATCTTACAATGAGCAGTTCTTC,CASSPRLAGGGSYNEQFF
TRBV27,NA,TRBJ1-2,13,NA,TGTGCCAGCAGTCACCGCCCAGTTGATGGCTACACCTTC,CASSHRPVDGYTF
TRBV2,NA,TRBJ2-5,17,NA,TGTGCCAGCAGTGAATGGGGCCTAAGAAGGAACCAAGAGACCCAGTACTTC,CASSEWGLRRNQETQYF
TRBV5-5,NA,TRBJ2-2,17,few,TGTGCCAGCAGCCCAATTGGGGGCCGATCGAACACCGGGGAGCTGTTTTTT,CASSPIGGRSNTGELFF
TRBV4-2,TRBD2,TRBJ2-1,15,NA,TGTGCCAGCAGGGATAGCGGGGCCTCCTACAATGAGCAGTTCTTC,CASRDSGASYNEQFF
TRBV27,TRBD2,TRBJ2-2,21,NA,TGTGCCAGCACCCGAAGAACTCGGTTCGAGGGACTAGCGGGAACCACCGGGGAGCTGTTTTTT,CASTRRTRFEGLAGTTGELFF
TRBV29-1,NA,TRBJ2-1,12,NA,TGCAGCGTTGCCCGGGAAGTCAATGAGCAGTTCTTC,CSVAREVNEQFF
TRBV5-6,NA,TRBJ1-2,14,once,TGTGCCAGCAGCTTGATGGGACTGAGCTATGGCTACACCTTC,CASSLMGLSYGYTF
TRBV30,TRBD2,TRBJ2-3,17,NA,TGTGCCTGGAGTGTGTCGAGGACTAGCGGGAGAGGAGATACGCAGTATTTT,CAWSVSRTSGRGDTQYF